This TCR beta chain is from a study of vaccination effects on CD4 cells after COVID-19. On this clone: Antigen specificity is unknown.

Germline V gene lookup returns CDR1 SGHDT and CDR2 YYEEEE. Deletions cut 4 bases from V and 0 bases from J, with 22 bases between. The CDR3 contains 18 residues. Antigen-specific CD4+ T cells expanded by the ViraFEST assay with viral peptide pools were then sequenced. Cultured cells yielded isolated CD4+ T cells after 10 days. People in the vaccine group had not been infected with SARS-CoV-2 before, and their nucleocapsid antibodies were negative. After about 2 million PBMC were placed in each well, they were cultured with approximately 9.4 IU/ml IL-2 and approximately 10 ug/ml peptides. In the cultures, half the medium was exchanged for IL-2 medium on days 3 and 7. Method: immunoSEQ multiplex PCR; TCRdb's copy keeps in-frame clones and lacks some. The sample has 20,000 to 25,000 clones, approximately 81% seen once. Study conclusions and caveats: Vaccine- and infection-induced clones showed marked clonal contraction late following vaccination.

The clonotype comes from a human donor who received a COVID-19 vaccine. The input for sequencing was CD4+ T cells from PBMCs cultured with HCoV-NL63 spike peptides, taken before COVID-19 vaccination. The rearrangement joins TRBV5-6 to TRBJ1-1; tentatively, D is TRBD1 (6 bases). The CDR3 DNA reads TGTGCCAGCAGCCCCCGGTGGGCAGGGGTCGGGCTGAACACTGAAGCTTTCTTT. Its translation is CASSPRWAGVGLNTEAFF. The whole variable domain, filled in from reference TRBV5-6 and TRBJ1-1, reads DAGVTQSPTHLIKTRGQQVTLRCSPKSGHDTVSWYQQALGQGPQFIFQYYEEEERQRGNFPDRFSGHQFPNYSSELNVNALLLGDSALYLCASSPRWAGVGLNTEAFFGQGTRLTVV.